Presented here are 24 T cell receptor beta chains from one specimen sequenced in a study of blood T cell repertoires in COVID-19. Sequenced by immunoSEQ multiplex PCR; TCRdb stores in-frame clones only, minus some. The table shows about 190,000 clones, with 65% to 90% occurring only once. Source material: PBMCs or T cells enriched from blood (not recorded which). The receptors originated from a woman aged 60 to 75 with acute COVID-19.

The rearrangement joins TRBV24-1 to TRBJ2-6; possibly TRBD1 for D (7 bases). Trimming removed 2 bases at V and 3 bases at J, with 16 bases between. CDR3 size: 18 residues. Looked up from germline, CDR1 is KGHDR and CDR2 is SFDVKD. CDR3 DNA: TGTGCCACCAGTGATTCCTTCGGAGGGGGCGGTGGGGCCAACGTCCTGACTTTC. This sequence encodes CATSDSFGGGGGANVLTF.

This chain joins TRBV12-3 or TRBV12-4 and TRBJ2-3, with TRBD2 matching 8 bases. This CDR3 has 12 residues. With 3 bases clipped from V and 14 bases from J, the junction kept 7 bases outside the gene matches. The CDR3 DNA sequence: TGTGCCAGCAGTTTCAGTGGGACTAGGGGGTATTTT. Its protein product is CASSFSGTRGYF.

This clone occurred a few times. The chain uses TRBV5-1 and TRBJ1-1; D gene uncertain. Germline loops: CDR1 SGHRS, CDR2 YFSETQ. Between the trimmed V and J ends, which lost 2 bases and 1 base, there was a span of 6 bases. The CDR3 is 13 residues long. The CDR3 here is CASSLRQNTEAFF. Written as DNA, the CDR3 is TGCGCCAGCAGCTTAAGACAGAACACTGAAGCTTTCTTT.

This chain connects TRBV6-5 to TRBJ1-5; 8 positions agree with TRBD1. Trimming removed 4 bases from V and 2 bases from J; junction bases left unmatched: 4. This CDR3 has 15 amino acids. CDR1 and CDR2 from the germline V gene are MNHEY and SVGAGI. In DNA, the CDR3 is TGTGCCAGCAGTTTAGGACAGGGCGGCAATCAGCCCCAGCATTTT. Protein product: CASSLGQGGNQPQHF.

The chain joins TRBV25-1 to TRBJ1-6; D possibly corresponds to TRBD1 (6 bases). Germline CDR1 reads MGHDK; CDR2 reads SYGVNS. The CDR3 is 14 residues long. The ends were cut back, 8 bases at V and 17 bases at J, with 25 bases in the middle. The CDR3 bases are TGTGCCAGCCAGCCCGGACAGTATAATTCAAGGATCCACTTT. Encoded protein: CASQPGQYNSRIHF.

This sequence joins TRBV6-6 and TRBJ2-7; TRBD1 matches 10 bases. The CDR3 runs to 14 residues. Trimming removed 6 bases from V and 5 bases from J; junction bases left unmatched: 7. Germline CDR1 MNHNY, CDR2 SVGAGI (reference sequence). The CDR3 sequence: CASRETGGYHEQYF. The DNA for the CDR3 is TGTGCCAGCAGGGAGACAGGGGGCTACCACGAGCAGTACTTC.

This rearrangement joins TRBV11-2 to TRBJ1-2; TRBD1 matches 11 bases. V trimming: 7 bases; J trimming: 5 bases; junction bases outside the gene matches: 9. The CDR3 runs 15 residues. CDR1 SGHAT and CDR2 FQNNGV come from the germline V gene. The CDR3 sequence: CASTRGTGGAYGYTF. CDR3 sequence (DNA): TGTGCCAGCACCCGAGGGACAGGGGGAGCGTATGGCTACACCTTC.

The chain recombines TRBV12-3 or TRBV12-4 with TRBJ2-7; D is ambiguous. The V end was cut by 8 bases, the J end by 4 bases, with 12 bases between. CDR3 length: 12 residues. CDR3 sequence reads: CASRSVNYEQYF. The CDR3 region has the DNA TGTGCCAGCCGGAGTGTAAATTACGAGCAGTACTTC.

V is TRBV10-3 and J is TRBJ2-5; possibly TRBD2 for D (5 bases). This CDR3 has 12 residues. V was clipped by 11 bases and J by 4 bases, with 14 bases between them. The germline gives CDR1 ENHRY, CDR2 SYGVKD. The CDR3 here is CAGSTDRETQYF. In DNA form, the CDR3 reads TGTGCCGGGAGCACGGACCGAGAGACCCAGTACTTC.

The rearrangement links TRBV20-1 to TRBJ1-1; possibly TRBD1 for D (6 bases). With 5 bases removed from V and 7 bases from J, the gap between germline ends came to 11 bases. CDR1 DFQATT and CDR2 SNEGSKA come from the germline V gene (reference sequence). CDR3 length equals 11 residues. The CDR3 loop reads CSAHRGGEAFF. The CDR3 nucleotides read TGCAGTGCTCATAGAGGGGGTGAAGCTTTCTTT.

V and J are TRBV5-1 and TRBJ2-2; no firm D call. Trimming pared 2 bases from V and 3 bases from J, leaving 5 bases between. CDR1 is SGHRS, CDR2 YFSETQ, per germline. The length of the CDR3 is 13 residues. CDR3 in DNA: TGCGCCAGCAGCTTTGACTACACCGGGGAGCTGTTTTTT. This sequence encodes CASSFDYTGELFF.

The rearrangement joins TRBV29-1 to TRBJ2-5; 11 bases align to TRBD1. This CDR3 has 13 amino acids. Germline V gene sequence: CDR1 SQVTM, CDR2 ANQGSEA. Trimming took 7 bases from V and 2 from J; bases not matched to a gene: 3. Written as DNA, the CDR3 is TGCAGCGGGCGGGACAGGGGGCAAGAGACCCAGTACTTC. Translation: CSGRDRGQETQYF.

V is TRBV5-5 and J is TRBJ1-5, with a tentative D call TRBD1 (6 bases). CDR3 length: 16 amino acids. Germline loops: CDR1 SGHKS, CDR2 YYEKEE (reference sequence). Trimming left V 3 bases short and J 0 bases short, with 13 bases between. The CDR3 DNA is TGTGCCAGCAGCTCCGGGACATCGTATAGCAATCAGCCCCAGCATTTT. This gives the protein CASSSGTSYSNQPQHF.

The CDR3 is CASSLGVARGIVYGYTF. The DNA for the CDR3 is TGTGCCAGCAGTTTAGGTGTGGCCAGGGGAATCGTCTATGGCTACACCTTC. V and J are TRBV28 and TRBJ1-2; the D gene is possibly TRBD1 (6 bases). CDR3 length: 17 amino acids. The germline V gene encodes CDR1 MDHEN and CDR2 SYDVKM. Trimming stripped 2 bases from V and 4 bases from J, with 20 bases between.

The chain is built from TRBV24-1 and TRBJ2-1, with D possibly TRBD2 on 6 matching bases. The CDR3 consists of 13 residues. The germline V and J ends were trimmed by 4 bases and 13 bases, with 16 bases remaining between them. Germline loops: CDR1 KGHDR, CDR2 SFDVKD. CDR3 nucleotides: TGTGCCACCAGTGACGCGGGACTCTCAGGCCAGTTCTTC. It specifies CATSDAGLSGQFF.

The genes are TRBV10-3 and TRBJ1-6, with D perhaps matching TRBD1 (6 bases). Germline CDR1 reads ENHRY; CDR2 reads SYGVKD. The V and J ends lost 2 bases and 7 bases respectively, with 12 bases between them. The CDR3 covers 15 residues. The CDR3 sequence: CAISEGGRSNSPLHF. DNA of the CDR3: TGTGCCATCAGTGAGGGGGGCCGATCCAATTCACCCCTCCACTTT.

V is TRBV7-6 and J is TRBJ1-6; D gene unclear. V was pared by 1 base and J by 0 bases, with 7 bases between. The CDR3 is made up of 16 amino acids. Germline-derived CDR1 and CDR2 are SGHVS and FNYEAQ. CDR3 residues: CASSLDADSYNSPLHF. The CDR3 DNA sequence: TGTGCCAGCAGCTTAGATGCGGACTCCTATAATTCACCCCTCCACTTT.

The chain joins TRBV9 to TRBJ1-2; 8 nucleotides align to TRBD1. Losses at the gene ends were 4 bases for V and 6 bases for J; bases not matched to a gene: 5. CDR1 is SGDLS and CDR2 is YYNGEE in the germline V gene. The CDR3 is 13 residues long. The CDR3, as DNA: TGTGCCAGCAGCACCAGACAGGGGAATGGCTACACCTTC. Encoded protein: CASSTRQGNGYTF. The variable domain in full, with the rest retrieved from reference TRBV9 and TRBJ1-2, is DSGVTQTPKHLITATGQRVTLRCSPRSGDLSVYWYQQSLDQGLQFLIQYYNGEERAKGNILERFSAQQFPDLHSELNLSSLELGDSALYFCASSTRQGNGYTFGSGTRLTVV.

The V call is TRBV12-5, the J call TRBJ1-1, with 7 bases lining up with TRBD1. The V and J ends lost 6 bases and 8 bases, in that order; junction bases with no gene match: 9. The CDR3 consists of 13 residues. Germline CDR1 and CDR2: LGHNT and FRNRAP. The CDR3 sequence: CASGSLGTAEAFF. The CDR3 nucleotides read TGTGCTAGTGGCTCTCTCGGGACAGCGGAAGCTTTCTTT.

The V and J genes are TRBV5-1 and TRBJ1-5; D is possibly TRBD1 (6 bases). V was clipped by 0 bases and J by 5 bases, with 9 bases between them. Germline V gene lookup returns CDR1 SGHRS and CDR2 YFSETQ. The CDR3 length is 14 residues. Written as DNA, the CDR3 is TGCGCCAGCAGCTTGGAGGGGGGGGATCAGCCCCAGCATTTT. This codes for CASSLEGGDQPQHF.

In this sample, this clone turned up once. V is TRBV12-3 or TRBV12-4 and J is TRBJ2-3; unclear D gene. This CDR3 contains 12 residues. V lost 6 bases to trimming and J lost 4 bases, with 8 bases between them. This CDR3 is CASRRISDTQYF. As DNA, the CDR3 is TGTGCCAGCAGGCGTATTTCAGATACGCAGTATTTT.

V is TRBV30 and J is TRBJ2-7, with TRBD2 as a possible D gene (5 bases). Germline-derived CDR1 and CDR2 are GTSNPN and SVGIG (reference sequence). The CDR3 runs to 13 residues. Trimming left V 4 bases short and J 0 bases short, with 10 bases between. The CDR3 here is CAWIGESSYEQYF. The CDR3 nucleotides read TGTGCCTGGATTGGGGAGAGCTCCTACGAGCAGTACTTC.

Only a few counts were recorded for this clone. The chain carries TRBV7-6 and TRBJ2-3; TRBD2 agrees at 13 bases. The CDR3 is 15 residues long. Looked up from germline, CDR1 is SGHVS and CDR2 is FNYEAQ. The V segment lost 8 bases and the J segment 3 bases; nucleotides outside the gene matches: 5. This chain's CDR3 is CASGLAGVETDTQYF. The CDR3 DNA reads TGTGCCAGCGGACTAGCGGGAGTTGAAACAGATACGCAGTATTTT.

The sample holds a few counts of this clone. The chain links TRBV7-9 to TRBJ1-3; unclear D gene. This CDR3 comprises 10 residues. Trimming took 10 bases from V and 4 from J, leaving 5 bases between them. Germline assignment: CDR1 SEHNR and CDR2 FQNEAQ (reference sequence). This chain's CDR3 is CAISGNTIYF. The CDR3, as DNA: TGTGCCATTTCAGGAAACACCATATATTTT.